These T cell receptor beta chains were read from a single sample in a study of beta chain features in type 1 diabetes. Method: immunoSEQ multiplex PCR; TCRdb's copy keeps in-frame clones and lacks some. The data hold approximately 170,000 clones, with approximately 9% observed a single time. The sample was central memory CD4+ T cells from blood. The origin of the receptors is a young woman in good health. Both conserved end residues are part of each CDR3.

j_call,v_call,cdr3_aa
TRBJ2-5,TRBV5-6,CASSPWGEETQYF
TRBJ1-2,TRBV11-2,CASRQVLYGYTF
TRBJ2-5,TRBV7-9,CASSGGQGTQYF
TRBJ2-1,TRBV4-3,CASSQEPWVTGQFF
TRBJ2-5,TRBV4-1,CASSQSLAVQETQYF
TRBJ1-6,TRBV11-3,CASSLMSSYNSPLHF
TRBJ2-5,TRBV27,CASKNQIQGEETQYF
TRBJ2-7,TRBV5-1,CASSLGVTGGPHEQYF
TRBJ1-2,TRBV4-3,CASSQGGREGYTF
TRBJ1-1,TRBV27,CASSLGRPQGRRDTEAFF
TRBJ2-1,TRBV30,CAWSYNNEQFF
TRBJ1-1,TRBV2,CASGGQPNTEAFF
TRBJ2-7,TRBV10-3,CAISGTSGSYEQYF
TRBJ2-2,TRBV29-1,CSGNIGSRTGELFF
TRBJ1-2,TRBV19,CASHNTPPHTNYGYTF